Below, one T cell receptor beta chain is given with its context. The antigen is undetermined. With V trimmed by 5 bases and J by 5 bases, 7 bases remained unmatched. This CDR3 comprises 15 residues. Per germline, CDR1 KGHSH and CDR2 LQKENI. These data belong to a study of cytomegalovirus exposure and HLA in healthy donors. Study observations and caveats: On later analysis, the bulk of CMV-associated TCR beta chains appeared to be HLA-restricted. The productive fraction for most TCR beta V segments was about 90% or about 30% in an earlier analysis. Investigators reported approximately 150 TCR beta chains as tied to cytomegalovirus. Immune exposure was documented only through CMV serostatus.

Primers for the PCR totalled 60 Vbeta and 13 Jbeta. Measured with immunoSEQ multiplex PCR; TCRdb has only the in-frame clones, and not every one. This sample has more than 80,000 clones, with under 80% found just once. The genes are TRBV18 and TRBJ1-4; 8 bases are shared with TRBD1. This TCR came from a woman aged 45-65 years in good health and CMV-seropositive. Sequencing was carried out using PBMCs. CDR3 sequence: CASSSQQGVNEKLFF. The CDR3 bases are TGTGCCAGCTCATCCCAACAGGGGGTGAATGAAAAACTGTTTTTT.